The 24 T cell receptor beta chains listed next were all sequenced from one sample in a study of beta chain features in type 1 diabetes (dated by TCRdb to about 2018). On the study overall, not on this receptor specifically: In all four CD4+ subsets, TCRB CDR3 length was moderately but significantly shorter in type 1 diabetes patients.

The antigens of these receptors remain unknown. Libraries were constructed by the immunoSEQ multiplex PCR assay. The entire amount of isolated RNA was reverse transcribed using the High Capacity cDNA Reverse Transcription Kit, so the sequenced TCRB transcripts were expressed ones. TCRdb re-hosts the immuneACCESS table, in-frame sequences only. Its copies lack some clones; in the studies checked, an unresolved V gene accounts for under half of them, and the cause for the rest is not known. This sample holds under 200,000 clones; about 8.1% were observed only once. 0.45% to 0.55% of the sample is in the top ten clones. Input material: central memory CD4+ T cells from blood. Receptors originate from a young woman with type 1 diabetes.

V and J are TRBV7-9 and TRBJ2-7; TRBD1 might be the D (5 bases). The CDR3 sequence is 14 residues long. CDR1 SEHNR and CDR2 FQNEAQ come from the germline V gene (reference sequence). Trimming took off 2 bases at V and 1 base at J, with 9 bases between the two ends. The CDR3 region has the DNA TGTGCCAGCAGCTTACAGGACATATCCTACGAGCAGTACTTC. It yields the protein CASSLQDISYEQYF.

The chain uses TRBV6-5 and TRBJ2-7, with TRBD1 as a possible D gene (6 bases). Trimming removed 5 bases from V and 2 bases from J, with 16 bases in between. CDR3 length equals 15 residues. The germline V gene has CDR1 MNHEY and CDR2 SVGAGI. This CDR3 reads CASSPTGPGPYEQYF. The CDR3 DNA reads TGTGCCAGCAGTCCAACAGGGCCGGGCCCCTACGAGCAGTACTTC.

The chain couples TRBV30 to TRBJ2-5; TRBD2 agrees at 11 bases. The J call is uncertain, as TRBJ2-7 better fits the DNA end. Germline V gene sequence: CDR1 GTSNPN, CDR2 SVGIG (reference sequence). There are 14 residues in the CDR3. The CDR3 nucleotides are TGTGCCTGGAGTTTCACTAGCGGGGGATACGAGCAGTACTTC. It encodes CAWSFTSGGYEQYF.

In the case of this clone: Other DNA sequences in the same sample also yield this CDR3. The rearrangement links TRBV7-2 to TRBJ1-2; D call uncertain. The V gene lost 1 base and the J gene lost 7 bases, with 13 bases spanning the gap. Germline values: CDR1 SGHTA, CDR2 FQGNSA. This CDR3 is 14 amino acids long. The CDR3 spells CASSLEAQTGGYTF. CDR3 DNA: TGTGCCAGCAGCTTAGAGGCCCAAACGGGTGGCTACACCTTC.

In its sample, this clone was seen once. V is TRBV4-1 and J is TRBJ2-7, with 8 bases matching TRBD1. CDR1 is MGHRA and CDR2 is YSYEKL in the germline V gene. The CDR3 has 14 residues. V lost 4 bases and J lost 5; bases outside the gene matches: 7. This CDR3 reads CASSLRQGINEQYF. The CDR3 bases are TGCGCCAGCAGCCTTCGACAGGGGATAAACGAGCAGTACTTC.

This clone was found a few times. Relative to the germline gene, one junction end is altered; a read error may explain this. This sample also contains other DNA sequences that code for the same CDR3. Written as DNA, the CDR3 is TGCGCCAGCAGCCCGCGGGAAGTTCTGGGGGCCTACGAGCAGTACTTC. Translating it yields CASSPREVLGAYEQYF. V gene TRBV13 combines with J gene TRBJ2-7; maybe TRBD2 (6 bases). The length of the CDR3 is 16 residues. CDR1 is PRHDT and CDR2 is FYEKMQ in the germline V gene (reference sequence).

The CDR3 spells CASLGGRGIEEKLFF. The CDR3 DNA is TGTGCCAGCCTGGGGGGAAGGGGCATCGAGGAAAAACTGTTTTTT. V gene TRBV28 combines with J gene TRBJ1-4, with a tentative D call TRBD1 (5 bases). The CDR3 consists of 15 residues. CDR1 and CDR2 (germline): MDHEN, SYDVKM. The V end lost 8 bases, the J end lost 8 bases, and 21 bases lay between the germline ends.

DNA of the CDR3: TGCGCCAGCAGCATGGACAGGGGTCGCTCCTACGAGCAGTACTTC. It encodes CASSMDRGRSYEQYF. J is TRBJ2-7 and V is TRBV5-1; 9 nucleotides line up with TRBD1. From germline, CDR1 is SGHRS and CDR2 YFSETQ. This CDR3 is built from 15 residues. V lost 4 bases, J lost 0 bases, and 5 bases stayed unmatched.

This clone came up a few times. The chain has TRBV7-8 and TRBJ2-7; D unclear. CDR3 length: 14 amino acids. The V gene lost 1 base and the J gene lost 2 bases, with 9 bases spanning the gap. Germline lookup yields CDR1 SGHVS and CDR2 FQNEAQ. This CDR3 is CASSLVAGPYEQYF. The CDR3 region has the DNA TGTGCCAGCAGCTTAGTCGCCGGTCCCTACGAGCAGTACTTC.

The chain combines TRBV28 with TRBJ1-3; 9 positions match TRBD1. With V trimmed by 7 bases and J by 4 bases, 5 bases remained unmatched. Germline CDR1 and CDR2: MDHEN and SYDVKM. The CDR3 contains 14 residues. The CDR3 is CASNPGTGGNTIYF. DNA for the CDR3: TGTGCCAGCAACCCCGGGACAGGGGGAAACACCATATATTTT. The full variable domain, in which reference TRBV28 and TRBJ1-3 provide the parts outside the CDR3, is DVKVTQSSRYLVKRTGEKVFLECVQDMDHENMFWYRQDPGLGLRLIYFSYDVKMKEKGDIPEGYSVSREKKERFSLILESASTNQTSMYLCASNPGTGGNTIYFGEGSWLTVV.

The V call is TRBV19, the J call TRBJ2-2, with TRBD1 as a possible D gene (5 bases). The V gene lost 8 bases and the J gene lost 0 bases, with 13 bases spanning the gap. The CDR3 has 15 amino acids. Germline CDR1 reads LNHDA; CDR2 reads SQIVND (reference sequence). The CDR3 here is CASERSGSNTGELFF. CDR3 bases: TGTGCCAGTGAGAGGTCAGGGTCGAACACCGGGGAGCTGTTTTTT.

The genes are TRBV9 and TRBJ2-5, with 11 bases fitting TRBD2. The CDR3 covers 18 residues. V shed 4 bases and J 5 bases; nucleotides not matched to a gene: 16. Germline V lookup: CDR1 SGDLS, CDR2 YYNGEE. The DNA for the CDR3 is TGTGCCAGCAGCCCGAGCCCCGCTCTAGCGGGGGGATTGGAGACCCAGTACTTC. Translating it yields CASSPSPALAGGLETQYF.

This clone was seen only a few times. The chain recombines TRBV11-3 with TRBJ1-2, with no clear D. V lost 2 bases and J 4 bases, leaving 11 bases between the germline ends. Germline CDR1 is SGHNT and CDR2 is YENEEA. This CDR3 spans 14 amino acids. The CDR3, as DNA: TGTGCCAGCAGCTTATCCCCAGACTTCTATGGCTACACCTTC. Protein: CASSLSPDFYGYTF.

This clone was picked up many times. This CDR3 is CASIGGNQPQHF. The CDR3 bases are TGTGCCAGCATCGGGGGGAATCAGCCCCAGCATTTT. The chain joins TRBV28 to TRBJ1-5; maybe TRBD1 (5 bases). V was clipped by 7 bases and J by 4 bases, with 8 bases between them. CDR1 is MDHEN, CDR2 SYDVKM, per germline. The CDR3 spans 12 residues.

This clone has just a few counts. The chain links TRBV5-4 to TRBJ2-1; 9 positions agree with TRBD1. CDR3 length: 17 amino acids. The V gene end was trimmed by 4 bases and the J gene end by 6 bases; junction bases not matched to a gene: 14. Germline assignment: CDR1 SGHNT and CDR2 YYREEE (reference sequence). The CDR3 bases are TGTGCCAGCAGCCTACGGTCGGGACAGGGAATCGTCAATGAGCAGTTCTTC. It codes for CASSLRSGQGIVNEQFF.

About this clone: One junction end disagrees with the germline gene, perhaps due to a read error. The genes are TRBV7-9 and TRBJ1-2, with D possibly matching TRBD1 (5 bases). Germline loops: CDR1 SEHNR, CDR2 FQNEAQ (reference sequence). This CDR3 comprises 10 residues. For the CDR3, the DNA is TGTGCCAGCAGGCAGACAGAAACCCACTTC. The encoded protein is CASRQTETHF.

The V and J genes are TRBV20-1 and TRBJ2-7; D unresolved. Trimming left V 6 bases short and J 4 bases short, with 10 bases between. The CDR3 covers 11 residues. From germline, CDR1 is DFQATT and CDR2 SNEGSKA (reference sequence). CDR3 nucleotide sequence: TGCAGTGCAAATGACAAGTACGAGCAGTACTTC. Protein product: CSANDKYEQYF.

This clone showed up just a few times. The rearrangement joins TRBV7-9 to TRBJ2-1; the D gene is possibly TRBD2 (6 bases). V was shortened by 5 bases and J by 6 bases, with 14 bases between the two germline ends. Germline loops: CDR1 SEHNR, CDR2 FQNEAQ (reference sequence). CDR3 length: 14 amino acids. The CDR3 loop reads CASSPRLVRNEQFF. The CDR3 coding sequence is TGTGCCAGCAGCCCACGACTAGTACGCAATGAGCAGTTCTTC.

The V gene is TRBV5-4, the J gene TRBJ2-3, with 7 bases that match TRBD2. Looked up from germline, CDR1 is SGHNT and CDR2 is YYREEE (reference sequence). The CDR3 is 15 amino acids. The junction had 7 bases not matched to a gene; V was cut back by 5 bases and J by 1 base. The CDR3 coding sequence is TGTGCCAGCAGTATGGGGGGGATCGGCACAGATACGCAGTATTTT. This codes for CASSMGGIGTDTQYF.

This chain uses TRBV15 with TRBJ2-5, with D tentatively TRBD1 (5 bases). The CDR3 loop spans 16 amino acids. V was pared by 0 bases and J by 7 bases, with 18 bases between. CDR1 is LNHNV and CDR2 is YYDKDF in the germline V gene (reference sequence). The CDR3 DNA reads TGTGCCACCAGCAGAGATTGGGCGGACACCTCAACGACCCAGTACTTC. Translation: CATSRDWADTSTTQYF.

This clone was counted once. The CDR3 DNA is TGTGCCAGCTCACCGTGGGACAGGGCGGACACTGAAGCTTTCTTT. Translated: CASSPWDRADTEAFF. This rearrangement joins TRBV18 to TRBJ1-1, with 9 positions matching TRBD1. This CDR3 comprises 15 residues. The germline CDR1 and CDR2 sequences are KGHSH and LQKENI. J was trimmed by 3 bases and V by 3 bases; bases with no gene match: 5.

The V and J genes are TRBV18 and TRBJ2-2; maybe TRBD1 (6 bases). Germline loops: CDR1 KGHSH, CDR2 LQKENI. Trimming removed 3 bases at V and 5 bases at J, with 13 bases between. The CDR3 spans 15 residues. CDR3 protein: CASSPRGQSTGELFF. The CDR3 bases are TGTGCCAGCTCACCCCGAGGACAGTCGACCGGGGAGCTGTTTTTT.

This chain connects TRBV9 to TRBJ2-5; D gene ambiguous. The germline gives CDR1 SGDLS, CDR2 YYNGEE. The length of the CDR3 is 13 residues. V was pared by 2 bases and J by 2 bases, with 7 bases between. CDR3 DNA: TGTGCCAGCAGCGTTGAACAGCAAGAGACCCAGTACTTC. Translating it yields CASSVEQQETQYF.

In its sample, this clone was seen a few times. The V gene is TRBV7-2, the J gene TRBJ2-6, with 10 bases matching TRBD2. The J segment lost 3 bases and the V segment lost 11 bases, leaving 4 bases of the junction unmatched. The CDR3 contains 14 residues. Germline loops: CDR1 SGHTA, CDR2 FQGNSA. CDR3 in amino acids: CAGRTSGGANVLTF. The CDR3 DNA reads as TGTGCCGGGAGGACTAGCGGTGGGGCCAACGTCCTGACTTTC.